Listed below are T cell receptor beta chains from one sample, sequenced in a study of T cell responses to AZD1222 COVID-19 vaccine. Generated by immunoSEQ multiplex PCR, the TCRdb table keeps only in-frame clones and is missing some. The repertoire consists of around 130,000 clones, with more than 85% occurring once and the leading ten covering roughly 5.9%. Sample: peripheral blood, taken on day 0 of AZD1222 vaccination. These receptors came from an adult in good health. Each CDR3 is given with its conserved first and last residue. D genes are given only for firm matches. Size is stated for part of the rows, as once, few or many counts, or as a class when the clone is expanded.

CDR3nt,CDR3aa,v_gene,j_gene,abundance,d_gene
TGTGCCAGCAGTTACTTCAACCTGAACACTGAAGCTTTCTTT,CASSYFNLNTEAFF,TRBV6-2/TRBV6-3,TRBJ1-1,-,-
TGCGCCAGCAGCTTGGGCCCAGACTACTCCTACGAGCAGTACTTC,CASSLGPDYSYEQYF,TRBV5-1,TRBJ2-7,-,-
TGTGCCAGCAGTTCGAGTCCGGGAGGGATCAGTTCCAATGAGCAGTTCTTC,CASSSSPGGISSNEQFF,TRBV6-2/TRBV6-3,TRBJ2-1,-,TRBD2
TGTGCCAGCAGTGAGACAGGCCAGATCACCGGGGAGCTGTTTTTT,CASSETGQITGELFF,TRBV2,TRBJ2-2,-,-
TGTGCCAGCTCGACTAGCGCACTCACAGATACGCAGTATTTT,CASSTSALTDTQYF,TRBV28,TRBJ2-3,once,TRBD2
TGTGCCAGCTCACCAGGGGGGATCCCCTACGAGCAGTACTTC,CASSPGGIPYEQYF,TRBV18,TRBJ2-7,-,-
TGTGCCAGCAGCTCGATGAAGACTAGCGCGGACGAGCAGTACTTC,CASSSMKTSADEQYF,TRBV7-9,TRBJ2-7,-,TRBD2
TGTGCCAGCAGTTCCGGTGAGCAGTTCTTC,CASSSGEQFF,TRBV6-5,TRBJ2-1,few,-
TGTGCCAGCAGAGCCGGGCCCCCGGTCCCCTCAGCGGCTAATGAAAAACTGTTTTTT,CASRAGPPVPSAANEKLFF,TRBV28,TRBJ1-4,-,-
TGTGCCACAGGGCGGCGCACTGAAGCTTTCTTT,CATGRRTEAFF,TRBV2,TRBJ1-1,-,-
TGTGCCAGCAGTTCGTCAGGGTCCGGGGAGCTGTTTTTT,CASSSSGSGELFF,TRBV12-3/TRBV12-4,TRBJ2-2,-,-
TGTGCCAGCAGCTTGTGGGGGGCCTCTGGAAACACCATATATTTT,CASSLWGASGNTIYF,TRBV5-8,TRBJ1-3,-,-
TGTGCCAGCACCGCTTTGAGGTCGGGAGAGCAGTACTTC,CASTALRSGEQYF,TRBV7-3,TRBJ2-7,-,-
TGTGCCAGTAGTACGAGTAGATATCAGTTCTTC,CASSTSRYQFF,TRBV19,TRBJ2-1,-,-
TGCGCCAGCAGCCAGGATAGCGGGGGTATCACAGATACGCAGTATTTT,CASSQDSGGITDTQYF,TRBV4-1,TRBJ2-3,-,TRBD2
TGTGCCAGTAGTACTCCGGGACGGAAAACCTACGAGCAGTACTTC,CASSTPGRKTYEQYF,TRBV19,TRBJ2-7,once,-
TGTGCCATCCAGCGGGGAGCGGGAAACACCATATATTTT,CAIQRGAGNTIYF,TRBV28,TRBJ1-3,-,-
TGTGCCAGCAGCCCGGGCGGGTCTGCGGGGGGCCGCTACGAGCAGTACTTC,CASSPGGSAGGRYEQYF,TRBV11-2,TRBJ2-7,-,TRBD2
TGCGCCAGCAGCAGAGGACAGGGTGGCTACACCTTC,CASSRGQGGYTF,TRBV5-1,TRBJ1-2,-,TRBD1
TGTGCCAGCAGCTTTTTTACTTCCGGCCCCTCGTATAATTCACCCCTCCACTTT,CASSFFTSGPSYNSPLHF,TRBV7-9,TRBJ1-6,-,-
TGTGCCAGCAGCTTAGGGATGGGGTCGGACAGACGGAATTCACCCCTCCACTTT,CASSLGMGSDRRNSPLHF,TRBV7-9,TRBJ1-6,-,-
TGTGCCAGCAGAAAGGGTGGGGGAACTAATGAAAAACTGTTTTTT,CASRKGGGTNEKLFF,TRBV6-5,TRBJ1-4,-,-
TGTGCCACCTCGGCGGGCTACACCGGGGAGCTGTTTTTT,CATSAGYTGELFF,TRBV11-3,TRBJ2-2,-,-
TGTGCCAGCAGTTTGACTACAGAGACCTACGAGCAGTACTTC,CASSLTTETYEQYF,TRBV28,TRBJ2-7,-,-
TGTGCCATCACGAAGGGGTCAGCCTCCTACGAGCAGTACTTC,CAITKGSASYEQYF,TRBV10-3,TRBJ2-7,-,-
TGTGCCAGCAGCCTTAATGTCGCTGACGGCTACACCTTC,CASSLNVADGYTF,TRBV7-8,TRBJ1-2,-,-
TGTGCCAGCAGGGGGTTAGGTTACAATGAGCAGTTCTTC,CASRGLGYNEQFF,TRBV6-5,TRBJ2-1,-,-
TGTGCCAGCAGCCCAATGGGGGACCTGGGCTACACCTTC,CASSPMGDLGYTF,TRBV7-9,TRBJ1-2,-,-
TGTGCCAGCAGTGAACCCGCAGGGCGCTATGGCTACACCTTC,CASSEPAGRYGYTF,TRBV6-1,TRBJ1-2,-,-
TGTGCCAGCGGGGATCCGGGACTAGCGGGGGGAACCGGACCTAACACAGATACGCAGTATTTT,CASGDPGLAGGTGPNTDTQYF,TRBV2,TRBJ2-3,-,TRBD2
TGTGCCAGCTCACCGGGGTTGGGCAGGGCTAGCAATCAGCCCCAGCATTTT,CASSPGLGRASNQPQHF,TRBV18,TRBJ1-5,-,-
TGTGCCTGGAGTGTACAGGGCACAGATACGCAGTATTTT,CAWSVQGTDTQYF,TRBV30,TRBJ2-3,-,-
TGTGCCAGTTCTAGCGGGGGCGAGCAGTACTTC,CASSSGGEQYF,TRBV19,TRBJ2-7,-,TRBD2
TGTGCCAGCAGCTACGACAGGGCCGCTTTCTTT,CASSYDRAAFF,TRBV9,TRBJ1-1,-,TRBD1
TGTGCCAGCAGCTCCTCCCGCGGGGACACCATATATTTT,CASSSSRGDTIYF,TRBV7-3,TRBJ1-3,-,-
TGTGCCAGCAGCGCATTCCCCCTGTCAACAGGGGACAATGAGCAGTTCTTC,CASSAFPLSTGDNEQFF,TRBV9,TRBJ2-1,-,TRBD1
TGTGCCAGCAGTGAGTCCTCGACTGTCACCTACGAGCAGTACTTC,CASSESSTVTYEQYF,TRBV25-1,TRBJ2-7,-,-
TGTGCCTGCAAAACGACCTACATCTCTCCTGAAGCTTTCTTT,CACKTTYISPEAFF,TRBV30,TRBJ1-1,once,-
TGTGCCAGTAGATGGGGGGACAGGGGAAACACCGGGGAGCTGTTTTTT,CASRWGDRGNTGELFF,TRBV5-4,TRBJ2-2,-,TRBD1
TGTGCCAGCAGCCGTCAGGGGGACCCCACTGAAGCTTTCTTT,CASSRQGDPTEAFF,TRBV5-5,TRBJ1-1,-,TRBD1
TGTGCCAGCAGTTTATCGGGACAAAACATTCAGTACTTC,CASSLSGQNIQYF,TRBV27,TRBJ2-4,-,-
TGTGCCAGCAGCCCCCTGAATGGGGACGTCAACGTCCTGACTTTC,CASSPLNGDVNVLTF,TRBV4-2,TRBJ2-6,-,-
TGTGCCAGTAGTTCCCAGCGACAGGGCAATCAGCCCCAGCATTTT,CASSSQRQGNQPQHF,TRBV19,TRBJ1-5,-,-
TGTGCCAGCAGGGACTTCGGGACAGGAGCGAACACTGAAGCTTTCTTT,CASRDFGTGANTEAFF,TRBV2,TRBJ1-1,-,TRBD1
TGTGCCACCGGGACCCTCGGAAGAATCGCTTTCTTT,CATGTLGRIAFF,TRBV15,TRBJ1-1,-,-
TGTGCCAGTAGTGCACAGGGCGGGACAGATTACACCGGGGAGCTGTTTTTT,CASSAQGGTDYTGELFF,TRBV19,TRBJ2-2,once,-
TGTGCCAGTAGTACTGGGGGCCTCTACAATGAGCAGTTCTTC,CASSTGGLYNEQFF,TRBV19,TRBJ2-1,-,-
TGCGCCAGCAGCTTGGACAAGGGGTCTGGAAACACCATATATTTT,CASSLDKGSGNTIYF,TRBV5-1,TRBJ1-3,-,-
TGTGCCAGCAGCCAAGATCTGAGAGGGGGGACTGAAGCTTTCTTT,CASSQDLRGGTEAFF,TRBV3-1/TRBV3-2,TRBJ1-1,-,-
TGTGCCAGCAGCCTAGGGCTAGATCCAGATACGCAGTATTTT,CASSLGLDPDTQYF,TRBV7-3,TRBJ2-3,-,-
TGTGCCAGCAGCCAAGAGGGTAGGGCTGCGTTTGGGGAGCAGTTCTTC,CASSQEGRAAFGEQFF,TRBV3-1/TRBV3-2,TRBJ2-1,-,-
TGTGCCAGCAGCCAGAACAGGCACCAAGAGACCCAGTACTTC,CASSQNRHQETQYF,TRBV3-1/TRBV3-2,TRBJ2-5,-,-
TGTGCCATCAAGGCGGGAGTCAATCAGCCCCAGCATTTT,CAIKAGVNQPQHF,TRBV10-3,TRBJ1-5,-,-
TGCGCCAGCAGCCAAGACTTTACGAGAACGCGCTATGGCTACACCTTC,CASSQDFTRTRYGYTF,TRBV4-3,TRBJ1-2,-,-
TGCGCCAGCAGCTACCAAGGGTCAGGGGGTGAAAAACTGTTTTTT,CASSYQGSGGEKLFF,TRBV5-1,TRBJ1-4,-,TRBD1
TGCGCCAGCAGCCAAGAGTCGGGGAGCTCCTACGAGCAGTACTTC,CASSQESGSSYEQYF,TRBV4-3,TRBJ2-7,once,-
TGTGCCAGCAGTAACCGGGACGAAACAGATACGCAGTATTTT,CASSNRDETDTQYF,TRBV25-1,TRBJ2-3,-,-